The clone carrying this TCR beta chain has at least ten counts. In germline, CDR1 is MGHDK, CDR2 SYGVNS. The CDR3 runs 17 residues. Trimming left V 1 base short and J 9 bases short, with 22 bases between. 5'RACE template switching produced TCR cDNA carrying a universal primer site and UMIs. TCRdb recomputed calls from the 5' RACE reads with MiXCR, one row per CDR3 protein. The data hold some 29,000 distinct CDR3 sequences, with over 4.5% observed a single time. This sample stems from a study of T cells after yellow fever vaccination. Study as a whole: Fractions low in cell number were prepared with SMART-Seq v4 Ultra Low Input.

This chain uses TRBV25-1 with TRBJ2-1; a weak D match, TRBD2 (6 bases). The sequence derives from a man aged 25-45 years who received the YFV17D yellow fever vaccine. This material consisted of CD8+ T cells sorted from PBMCs, taken 10 days after the yellow fever booster vaccination. The CDR3: CASSEFFGSRLGGEQFF. The DNA of the CDR3 is TGTGCCAGCAGTGAATTTTTCGGGAGCCGCCTTGGGGGTGAGCAGTTCTTC.